This is a list of T cell receptor beta chains from one sample in a study of T-cell reconstitution after alpha-beta-depleted transplantation in children. MiXCR, applied by TCRdb to the PCR reads, yields one record per CDR3 protein. This table holds about half a million distinct CDR3 sequences, approximately 12% found once. The sequences come from PBMCs from the stem cell graft donor, collected from the stem cell graft. These receptors all come from a human donor who donated a stem cell graft to a child with combined immunodeficiency. Both conserved end residues are part of each CDR3. D genes are given only for firm matches. Rows give clone size only sometimes, using once, few, many, or a class for an expanded clone.

D gene,clone size,V gene,J gene,CDR3 DNA,CDR3 protein
-,-,TRBV12-3/TRBV12-4,TRBJ1-2,TGTGCCAGCAGTTTGGGGCCTTCCTATGGCTACACCTTC,CASSLGPSYGYTF
TRBD2,many,TRBV6-2/TRBV6-3,TRBJ2-2,TGTGCCAGCAGTTCCCTAGCGGGAGCTGGGGAGCTGTTTTTT,CASSSLAGAGELFF
-,few,TRBV12-3/TRBV12-4,TRBJ1-1,TGTGCCAGCAGTTTACAACAGGAGGGCACTGAAGCTTTCTTT,CASSLQQEGTEAFF
-,-,TRBV18,TRBJ2-2,TGTGCCAGCTCACCTAACCAGGGTCGGGACACCGGGGAGCTGTTTTTT,CASSPNQGRDTGELFF
TRBD2,-,TRBV30,TRBJ2-1,TGTGCCTGGAGTTTGACTAGCGGGGGGTACAATGAGCAGTTCTTC,CAWSLTSGGYNEQFF
TRBD1,-,TRBV5-6,TRBJ2-1,TGTGCCAGCAGCATCGGACAGGGGAGGAATGAGCAGTTCTTC,CASSIGQGRNEQFF
TRBD2,-,TRBV5-1,TRBJ2-7,TGCGCCAGCAGCGAAACGGGGTCGGCACCGACTAGCGGGAGGGACCCCTACGAGCAGTACTTC,CASSETGSAPTSGRDPYEQYF
TRBD2,many,TRBV11-2,TRBJ2-1,TGTGCCAGCAGCCAAAGCGGGAGTGTTAATGAGCAGTTCTTC,CASSQSGSVNEQFF
-,-,TRBV19,TRBJ2-7,TGTGCCAGTAGTATCTCGGGCCGACTATCCTACGAGCAGTACTTC,CASSISGRLSYEQYF
-,many,TRBV5-1,TRBJ2-2,TGCGCCAGCAGCTGGACCGGGACCACGAACACCGGGGAGCTGTTTTTT,CASSWTGTTNTGELFF
-,-,TRBV5-1,TRBJ2-7,TGCGCCAGCAGCTTGGATCGGGTAACCTACGAGCAGTACTTC,CASSLDRVTYEQYF
-,many,TRBV5-1,TRBJ2-7,TGCGCCAGCAGCCCCGGGGTCGGGGGTTACGAGCAGTACTTC,CASSPGVGGYEQYF
-,many,TRBV2,TRBJ2-1,TGTGCCAGCAGTGAGTCCGGGAGCTCCTACAATGAGCAGTTCTTC,CASSESGSSYNEQFF
-,-,TRBV29-1,TRBJ2-1,TGCAGCGTTCTTAAACGGGAGTGGGGTGAGCAGTTCTTC,CSVLKREWGEQFF
-,few,TRBV28,TRBJ1-2,TGTGCCAGCAGTGAGTCCGAATTTGGAGGCTACACCTTC,CASSESEFGGYTF
-,many,TRBV4-3,TRBJ1-1,TGCGCCAGCAGCCAAAGATTGCAGGGTGGCACTGAAGCTTTCTTT,CASSQRLQGGTEAFF
-,many,TRBV12-3/TRBV12-4,TRBJ1-1,TGTGCCAGCAATCTTTACCGGGACGGTGAAGCTTTCTTT,CASNLYRDGEAFF
TRBD2,many,TRBV9,TRBJ2-3,TGTGCCAGCAGCGTAGAACTAGCGGGAGACACAGATACGCAGTATTTT,CASSVELAGDTDTQYF
-,-,TRBV6-2/TRBV6-3,TRBJ2-1,TGTGCCAGCAGTTATGGACAGCCCTCCTACAATGAGCAGTTCTTC,CASSYGQPSYNEQFF
-,many,TRBV12-3/TRBV12-4,TRBJ2-3,TGTGCCAGCACCTCGTACAGGGCAGATACGCAGTATTTT,CASTSYRADTQYF
-,many,TRBV6-5,TRBJ2-3,TGTGCCAGCGAGGACCGCACAGATACGCAGTATTTT,CASEDRTDTQYF
TRBD1,-,TRBV12-3/TRBV12-4,TRBJ2-2,TGTGCCAGCAGTTGGACAGGTCAGGACACCGGGGAGCTGTTTTTT,CASSWTGQDTGELFF
-,few,TRBV11-1,TRBJ2-3,TGTGCCAGCAGCCCAAAACAGGGCACAGATACGCAGTATTTT,CASSPKQGTDTQYF
TRBD1,-,TRBV7-8,TRBJ1-5,TGTGCCAGCAGCGCCGACAGGGTTTATAGCAATCAGCCCCAGCATTTT,CASSADRVYSNQPQHF
-,-,TRBV7-3,TRBJ2-1,TGTGCCAGCAGCTTGGGGGACCCGGCCCGATACAATGAGCAGTTCTTC,CASSLGDPARYNEQFF
-,many,TRBV29-1,TRBJ2-7,TGCAGCGTTGATTTTGGGACTGTCTACGAGCAGTACTTC,CSVDFGTVYEQYF
-,many,TRBV7-2,TRBJ1-2,TGTGCCGGCGGGGTGACCCCGACATATGGCTACACCTTC,CAGGVTPTYGYTF
-,many,TRBV10-3,TRBJ2-7,TGTGCCATCAGTGACCCGCAGGGAGTCGAGCAGTACTTC,CAISDPQGVEQYF
-,many,TRBV30,TRBJ2-7,TGTGCCTGGAGTGTGGGCAGGGACTACGAGCAGTACTTC,CAWSVGRDYEQYF
TRBD2,-,TRBV15,TRBJ2-3,TGTGCCACCAGCAGAGTCCCGGGGGGAACAGATACGCAGTATTTT,CATSRVPGGTDTQYF
TRBD1,many,TRBV29-1,TRBJ1-2,TGCAGCGTCTCCCTAGATAGACAGGGAAGGTATGGCTACACCTTC,CSVSLDRQGRYGYTF
-,-,TRBV5-5,TRBJ2-7,TGTGCCAGCAGCTCCAGGACCCGAGCCTACGAGCAGTACTTC,CASSSRTRAYEQYF
-,-,TRBV18,TRBJ2-3,TGTGCCAGCTCACCATTGGTAGCTTCCACAGATACGCAGTATTTT,CASSPLVASTDTQYF
-,-,TRBV5-1,TRBJ2-1,TGCGCCAGCAGCTCTGGACAGCCTCTTACAATGAGGGGAGAGAGGTTCTTC,CASSSGQPLTMRGERFF
TRBD1,few,TRBV24-1,TRBJ2-5,TGTGCCACCAGTGATTCGCAGGGGGCCGATAGGATCCAAGAGACCCAGTACTTC,CATSDSQGADRIQETQYF
TRBD2,-,TRBV7-9,TRBJ2-7,TGTGCCAGCAGCTTACAGCGGGGCCACGAGCAGTACTTC,CASSLQRGHEQYF
-,-,TRBV18,TRBJ2-3,TGTGCCAGCTCACTTTTCGGTGAATTGGCCTCCTACACAGATACGCAGTATTTT,CASSLFGELASYTDTQYF
TRBD2,few,TRBV4-2,TRBJ2-3,TGTGCCAGCAGCCAAGATCTGTCGGGGGGGGCCACAGATACGCAGTATTTT,CASSQDLSGGATDTQYF
-,few,TRBV12-3/TRBV12-4,TRBJ1-6,TGTGCCAGCACTCAGGGAATTTCTTCACCCCTCCACTTT,CASTQGISSPLHF
-,few,TRBV7-8,TRBJ2-7,TGTGCCAGCAGCTTAGCCCGGCTTGGAGGGGGCCGGTACGAGCAGTACTTC,CASSLARLGGGRYEQYF
-,many,TRBV10-3,TRBJ2-7,TGTGCCATCAGTGAAGGACGGACCTACGAGCAGTACTTC,CAISEGRTYEQYF
TRBD1,-,TRBV25-1,TRBJ2-2,TGTGCCAGCAGTGATTCTACAGGGGTCACAAGGGGTACCCCCGGGGAGCTGTTTTTT,CASSDSTGVTRGTPGELFF
TRBD1,-,TRBV6-1,TRBJ2-1,TGTGCCAGCAGTGAATACGGGACAGGGATTTACAATGAGCAGTTCTTC,CASSEYGTGIYNEQFF
TRBD1,many,TRBV20-1,TRBJ2-5,TGCAGTGCTTGGACAGGGATCTCCCTCGAGACCCAGTACTTC,CSAWTGISLETQYF
-,many,TRBV6-2/TRBV6-3,TRBJ2-2,TGTGCCAGCAGCTTACCGACAGGGAACACCGGGGAGCTGTTTTTT,CASSLPTGNTGELFF
-,few,TRBV15,TRBJ2-6,TGTGCCACCAGCAGAGATGGGGTCCGGTTTGGGGCCAACGTCCTGACTTTC,CATSRDGVRFGANVLTF
-,many,TRBV7-9,TRBJ2-5,TGTGCCAGCAGCCAGGGTGGGGAGACCCAGTACTTC,CASSQGGETQYF
-,-,TRBV29-1,TRBJ2-3,TGCAGCCCAAAGAAGTCGGGAGATACGCAGTATTTT,CSPKKSGDTQYF
-,-,TRBV6-2/TRBV6-3,TRBJ2-1,TGTGCCAGCAGCCGACGTTGGGATAGTGGCTACAATGAGCAGTTCTTC,CASSRRWDSGYNEQFF
TRBD2,few,TRBV7-8,TRBJ2-2,TGTGCCAGCAGCGTAGGACTAGCGTGGCCCGTGCTGTTTTTT,CASSVGLAWPVLFF
TRBD1,-,TRBV15,TRBJ2-7,TGTGCCACCAGCAGGGACAGGGTAGCCTACGAGCAGTACTTC,CATSRDRVAYEQYF
-,-,TRBV6-2/TRBV6-3,TRBJ1-1,TGTGCCAGCAGTTACGGAGGCGCGAACACTGAAGCTTTCTTT,CASSYGGANTEAFF
-,few,TRBV12-3/TRBV12-4,TRBJ2-5,TGTGCCAGCAGTCCTCATACGGGGATTACCAGAGAGACCCAGTACTTC,CASSPHTGITRETQYF
TRBD1,-,TRBV29-1,TRBJ1-1,TGCAGCGTATGGGACAGGGAAAGGGGCACTGAAGCTTTCTTT,CSVWDRERGTEAFF
TRBD2,many,TRBV11-2,TRBJ2-1,TGTGCCAGCAGCTTAGATCAATGGGTGGGAGGGGACAATGAGCAGTTCTTC,CASSLDQWVGGDNEQFF